This T cell receptor beta chain came from a study of identifying expanded T cells in peripheral blood. Produced via immunoSEQ multiplex PCR; TCRdb's table is partial and in-frame only. The sample contains 51,000 or so clones, about 80% of which appear only once. Concerning this clone: Antigen specificity is unknown.

Broader study findings: Approximately two-week clone count variance significantly increased as total template count grew. Technical replicates showed about 1.2 changed clones; approximately 2 weeks 15 to 20; four weeks 19.

In germline, CDR1 is KGHSH, CDR2 LQKENI. The CDR3 has 16 amino acids. The V and J ends lost 4 bases and 6 bases, in that order; junction bases with no gene match: 8. Collection occurred without any documented infections or immune events in donors. Sequencing was carried out using blood. The clonotype comes from a person aged 18 to 70 in good health. V is TRBV18 and J is TRBJ1-6; 8 nucleotides agree with TRBD1. This chain's CDR3 is CASSRGRTGSNSPLHF. The CDR3 DNA is TGTGCCAGCTCACGCGGAAGGACAGGGAGTAATTCACCCCTCCACTTT.